The table lists the clone carrying this T cell receptor beta chain with a few counts. Its cognate antigen is unknown. This sample was taken from a study of T cell repertoires in cytomegalovirus infection. Across the whole study: CMV infection plus the matching HLA type was flagged by public TCR beta signatures. General study results and limits: HLA-C-restricted CMV-specific TCR beta clonotypes were dominant in the ex vivo response.

Each CDR3 protein is one row after TCRdb ran MiXCR on the reads. The data show under 200,000 distinct CDR3 sequences, 20% to 25% seen once. The receptor comes from a human donor in good health (CMV status not recorded). Some clones in this sample may be carry-over from other donors' samples. Sequencing was performed on CD8+ T cells from cultured PBMCs, taken from culture after CMV antigen stimulation.

This CDR3 is CASSVGRGTIVNGYTF. The CDR3 coding sequence is TGTGCCAGCAGTGTAGGCAGGGGGACCATCGTAAACGGCTACACCTTC. The rearrangement uses TRBV2 and TRBJ1-2, with 7 nucleotides matching TRBD1. CDR1 is SNHLY, CDR2 FYNNEI, per germline. Trimming removed 4 bases from V and 8 bases from J; junction bases left unmatched: 16. The CDR3 extends over 16 amino acids.